What follows are 18 T cell receptor beta chains derived from one specimen sequenced in a study of T cells in Graves' hyperthyroidism and ophthalmopathy. Researchers took RNA transcripts and amplified the TCR beta CDR3 regions from them. A first-round RT-PCR of the TCR CDR3 used the HTBI primer set. Using its own MiXCR run on the multiplex PCR reads, TCRdb lists one record per CDR3 protein. Of roughly 800,000 distinct CDR3 sequences in the sample, over 35% were seen once. Material: blood. The source of these receptors is a man in his late teens or twenties with Graves' hyperthyroidism.

On this clonotype itself: It may be a read error: a sequence one base away is much more abundant. The rearrangement links TRBV11-1 to TRBJ1-2, with D unclear. The germline CDR1 and CDR2 sequences are SGHAT and FQDESV (reference sequence). CDR3 length: 16 residues. The chain's CDR3 is CASSPSAAAANYGYAF. The CDR3 DNA sequence: TGTGCCAGCAGCCCAAGTGCTGCAGCAGCTAACTATGGCTACGCCTTC.

This clonotype showed up just a few times. The chain has TRBV9 and TRBJ2-7, with TRBD1 identical over 8 bases. The CDR3 spans 16 residues. With V trimmed by 2 bases and J by 6 bases, 13 bases remained unmatched. Germline V gives CDR1 SGDLS, CDR2 YYNGEE. The CDR3, as DNA: TGTGCCAGCAGCGTGACTCCATGGACAGGGAAAGGCGAGCAGTACTTC. Amino acids: CASSVTPWTGKGEQYF.

This clonotype was seen at least ten times. The V call is TRBV6-1, the J call TRBJ1-6, with TRBD1 identical over 7 bases. This CDR3 is 16 amino acids long. Germline values: CDR1 MNHNS, CDR2 SASEGT. Trimming at V came to 3 bases and at J to 6 bases, leaving 8 bases not matched to a gene. Here the CDR3 reads CASSDNPGQFNSPLHF. The CDR3 DNA sequence: TGTGCCAGCAGTGATAATCCGGGACAGTTTAATTCACCCCTCCACTTT.

The chain couples TRBV2 to TRBJ2-7, with D uncertain. Trimming stripped 8 bases from V and 6 bases from J, with 23 bases between. The germline V gene has CDR1 SNHLY and CDR2 FYNNEI. The CDR3 has 15 amino acids. The CDR3 nucleotides are TGTGCCAGCTCACCACCGTTTTGGAAACCTCTCGAGCAGTACTTC. It yields the protein CASSPPFWKPLEQYF.

This clonotype was seen a handful of times. The CDR3 DNA reads as TGTGCCAGCAGCTCGGGACTAGCGGACTCAGGGACCCAGTACTTC. Its protein product is CASSSGLADSGTQYF. This sequence joins TRBV2 and TRBJ2-5, with TRBD2 matching over 11 bases. V lost 6 bases, J lost 7 bases, and 10 bases stayed unmatched. This CDR3 region has 15 residues. Germline values: CDR1 SNHLY, CDR2 FYNNEI. The full variable domain, in which reference TRBV2 and TRBJ2-5 provide the parts outside the CDR3, is EPEVTQTPSHQVTQMGQEVILRCVPISNHLYFYWYRQILGQKVEFLVSFYNNEISEKSEIFDDQFSVERPDGSNFTLKIRSTKLEDSAMYFCASSSGLADSGTQYFGPGTRLLVL.

To note about this clonotype: A read error may explain this, as a much larger clone is one base away. V gene TRBV15 combines with J gene TRBJ2-7; D not resolved. The germline V gene has CDR1 LNHNV and CDR2 YYDKDF (reference sequence). V was pared by 4 bases and J by 5 bases, with 6 bases between. The CDR3 is 11 residues long. CDR3 region: CATSKGNEQYF. The CDR3 DNA follows: TGTGCCACCAGCAAGGGAAACGAGCAGTACTTC.

Regarding this clonotype: The junction differs from germline at one of its ends, possibly a read error. The chain has TRBV11-2 and TRBJ1-1; D unclear. Per germline, CDR1 SGHAT and CDR2 FQNNGV. The CDR3 is 14 amino acids. The CDR3 bases are TGTGCCGGCAGCTCCAGAAGCGGGAACACTGAAGCTTTCTTT. Translating gives CAGSSRSGNTEAFF.

Turning to this clonotype: A much larger clone is a single base away; this may be a read error. The V gene is TRBV6-6, the J gene TRBJ1-2; D not resolved. Germline lookup yields CDR1 MNHNY and CDR2 SVGAGI (reference sequence). The CDR3 runs 14 residues. CDR3 sequence (DNA): TGTGCCATCAGTGAGTCGGGAGCTAACTATGGCTACCCCTTC. Translated, it gives CAISESGANYGYPF.

The chain uses TRBV5-1 and TRBJ2-7; D is unclear. Trimming pared 0 bases from V and 2 bases from J, leaving 12 bases between. Germline CDR1 and CDR2: SGHRS and YFSETQ. This CDR3 spans 15 amino acids. The CDR3 DNA is TGCGCCAGCAGCTTGGTCACGGGCCTAGCCTACGAGCAGTACTTC. Protein: CASSLVTGLAYEQYF.

This clonotype showed up just a few times. The chain has TRBV9 and TRBJ1-3; D remains unclear. V lost 2 bases to trimming and J lost 1 base, with 16 bases between them. From germline, CDR1 is SGDLS and CDR2 YYNGEE. This CDR3 is 17 amino acids long. This CDR3 reads CASSVHSGLRSGNTIYF. CDR3 DNA sequence: TGTGCCAGCAGCGTCCATTCGGGCCTCCGGTCTGGAAACACCATATATTTT.

The chain uses TRBV5-1 and TRBJ2-7; 10 bases match TRBD1. Germline CDR1 reads SGHRS; CDR2 reads YFSETQ. V gave up 2 bases and J gave up 5 bases; unmatched junction bases: 10. The CDR3 runs to 16 residues. DNA of the CDR3: TGCGCCAGCAGCTTTGACCGGGACAGGGGTTCCCACGAGCAGTACTTC. This sequence encodes CASSFDRDRGSHEQYF.

This clonotype was seen ten or more times. The chain joins TRBV19 to TRBJ2-5; no clear D. This CDR3 has 13 residues. CDR1 is LNHDA, CDR2 SQIVND, per germline (reference sequence). V lost 7 bases and J lost 0, with 9 bases in between. The CDR3 DNA sequence: TGTGCCAGTAATGACGGGTACCAAGAGACCCAGTACTTC. As protein: CASNDGYQETQYF. Full variable domain (missing parts from reference TRBV19 and TRBJ2-5): DGGITQSPKYLFRKEGQNVTLSCEQNLNHDAMYWYRQDPGQGLRLIYYSQIVNDFQKGDIAEGYSVSREKKESFPLTVTSAQKNPTAFYLCASNDGYQETQYFGPGTRLLVL.

The J gene is TRBJ2-6, the V gene TRBV29-1; 7 nucleotides line up with TRBD1. The CDR3 covers 17 residues. Germline lookup yields CDR1 SQVTM and CDR2 ANQGSEA. The V and J ends lost 3 bases and 1 base, in that order; junction bases with no gene match: 9. The CDR3 loop is CSVETGLGWSGANVLTF. The CDR3 DNA reads TGCAGCGTTGAGACAGGGCTGGGTTGGTCTGGGGCCAACGTCCTGACTTTC.

The chain uses TRBV20-1 and TRBJ2-5; either TRBD1 or TRBD2 may fit D (7 bases each). Germline V gene sequence: CDR1 DFQATT, CDR2 SNEGSKA (reference sequence). CDR3 length: 13 amino acids. V lost 7 bases, J lost 5 bases, and 17 bases lay in between. The CDR3 spells CSGQSGGDETQYF. The CDR3 DNA reads TGCAGTGGCCAGTCAGGGGGGGATGAGACCCAGTACTTC.

This clonotype was found many times. The J gene is TRBJ2-2, the V gene TRBV24-1, with D uncertain. The V end was cut by 0 bases, the J end by 9 bases, with 7 bases between. Germline assignment: CDR1 KGHDR and CDR2 SFDVKD. This CDR3 is built from 13 residues. CDR3 region: CATSDLRFRELFF. The CDR3 DNA is TGTGCCACCAGTGATTTGAGGTTCCGGGAGCTGTTTTTT.

V gene TRBV20-1 combines with J gene TRBJ2-7; 11 bases agree with TRBD2. This CDR3 comprises 14 residues. After removal of 0 bases from V and 5 bases from J, the junction contained 3 bases not matched to a gene. The germline CDR1 and CDR2 sequences are DFQATT and SNEGSKA (reference sequence). CDR3 loop: CSARDSGRANEQYF. The CDR3 DNA is TGCAGTGCTAGAGATAGCGGGAGGGCCAACGAGCAGTACTTC.

The rearrangement joins TRBV10-3 to TRBJ1-6; 7 positions match TRBD1. CDR3 length: 14 residues. After removal of 6 bases from V and 8 bases from J, the junction contained 7 bases not matched to a gene. CDR1 is ENHRY, CDR2 SYGVKD, per germline. CDR3 sequence (DNA): TGTGCCATCAGCCAACAGGGGTCTGATTCACCCCTCCACTTT. This translates into CAISQQGSDSPLHF.

The V call is TRBV2, the J call TRBJ2-3; 9 nucleotides line up with TRBD2. This CDR3 comprises 14 residues. J gave up 4 bases and V 8 bases, and 7 bases lay outside the gene matches. The germline gives CDR1 SNHLY, CDR2 FYNNEI. CDR3 DNA: TGTGCCAGCTCTTGCGGGGGGGCCCCAGATACGCAGTATTTT. Residues: CASSCGGAPDTQYF.